Detailed here is one TCR beta chain. This clone was counted once. It lacks a known antigen. Base qualities are not at hand, and no much larger clone is one base apart. These data originate in a study of T cell responses to AZD1222 COVID-19 vaccine (dated by TCRdb to the early 2020s). At the level of the whole study: AZD1222 recipients whose second dose came at about 4 weeks and those whose second dose came at about 12 weeks were combined into one group, since spike-specific TCR depth and breadth did not differ between the two schedules. Trial participants were enrolled by age into subgroups of 18-55, 56-69 and 70-plus years, and 148, 28 and 57 TCR-sequenced participants, respectively, were included in these subgroups. A total of 233 trial participants underwent TCR sequencing, of whom 207 received two doses of AZD1222 and around 25 received two doses of the MenACWY control vaccine. What the research found in general, with its limitations: Reportedly, close to half of the unique spike-specific TCRs recognized epitopes lying outside the regions that are mutated in the B.1.351 and B.1.1.7 variants. After two AZD1222 doses, both the breadth and the depth of spike-specific TCRs were significantly higher than at day 0 and than in MenACWY recipients. CD4 TCRs associated with the vaccine covered the entire spike protein, and the dominant responses were in regions 160-218 and 743-854. Conclusions about previously exposed vaccinees are limited, since just five or six AZD1222 recipients were seropositive for SARS-CoV-2 at baseline. Because no samples from the day 14 peak response were available, repertoires could be characterized only after the peak T cell response. The 56-69-year group was small, and its depth increase did not reach significance, likely because of low power. Participants were mostly white British, with more females than males. The authors suggested clonal diversity may have been underestimated.

What this sample's time point label stands for: baseline before first vaccination. Vaccinee samples came from UK trials COV001 and COV002, including a single-blind randomized controlled phase 2/3 trial of AZD1222 (ChAdOx1 nCoV-19) in healthy adults. For TCRbeta chain sequencing, PBMC samples were collected from trial participants at day 0 and at day 28 after the second dose. The CDR3 regions of human TCRbeta chains were subjected to immunosequencing. In the paper's pipeline: TCRs in the repertoires were compared against a reference library of SARS-CoV-2-specific TCRs that had been generated with the MIRA antigen-specificity platform. Breadth meant the fraction of unique TCRs that were SARS-CoV-2-associated, whereas depth meant the fraction of total T cells that were SARS-CoV-2-associated. Using the MIRA data, each spike-specific TCR was mapped to the spike region that the TCR reacts to and placed in a CD4 or CD8 class. Log10-transformed breadth and depth values were compared by one-way ANOVA with Sidak's multiple comparisons tests. Drawn from immuneACCESS, this table holds only the in-frame rearrangements with V and J called that TCRdb kept. Clones are partly lost; checked studies trace under half to an unresolved V gene and leave the rest unexplained. D and trimming were read from the DNA, whereas the V and J calls and clone size are those reported in that table. Counted in this sample were more than 100,000 clones; 90% of them appeared once. The ten largest clones represent 1.5% to 2% of the sample.

The material was peripheral blood, obtained on day 0 of AZD1222 vaccination. This receptor was taken from an adult in good health.

CDR3 reads: CASSSPFSSSYNSPLHF. The nucleotides read TGTGCCAGCAGCTCCCCGTTTTCGAGCTCCTATAATTCACCCCTCCACTTT. The sequence joins TRBV13 to TRBJ1-6; the D gene identity is not certain. From the germline V gene (reference sequence), CDR1 is PRHDT and CDR2 is FYEKMQ. The junction carries 13 bases between V and J, which are trimmed by 4 bases and 0 bases respectively. The CDR3 runs 17 amino acids, cysteine and phenylalanine included. The CDR3 DNA has 51 bases and is translated from base 1.